The rows below give T cell receptor beta chains drawn from one sample of a study of T cells in Graves' hyperthyroidism and ophthalmopathy. TCRdb reanalysed the multiplex PCR reads using MiXCR and keeps one entry per CDR3 protein. The table includes 700,000 or so distinct CDR3 sequences, approximately 16% detected once. The sequencing sample was made of blood. These receptors were obtained from a man between 18 and 35 years old with Graves' hyperthyroidism. CDR3s include the opening cysteine and the closing phenylalanine or tryptophan. A D gene is named only where the DNA matches it firmly. Expanded clones are given a class, and other clones once, few, many or no size at all.

TRBJ2-7	TRBV4-1	TRBD2	NA	TGCGCCAGCAGCCAAGTTCCTAGCGGGGAGTACGAGCAGTACTTC	CASSQVPSGEYEQYF
TRBJ2-7	TRBV28	NA	NA	TGTGCCATCCCCCAGGAGGAGCAGTACTTC	CAIPQEEQYF
TRBJ2-3	TRBV6-1	TRBD1	NA	TGTGCCAGCAGTGTCCGACAGGGGGCGAGCTCAGATACGCAGTATTTT	CASSVRQGASSDTQYF
TRBJ2-2	TRBV15	NA	NA	TGTGCCACCAGCAGAGTATCAAGAAACACCGGGGAGCTGTTTTTT	CATSRVSRNTGELFF
TRBJ2-7	TRBV5-1	TRBD1	few	TGCGCCAGCAGCTTCCTCGGGACAGGGCAGGACGAGCAGTACTTC	CASSFLGTGQDEQYF
TRBJ2-7	TRBV29-1	NA	NA	TGCAGCGCAGGGACCGAGCCCTACGAGCAGTACTTC	CSAGTEPYEQYF
TRBJ2-3	TRBV7-2	TRBD2	NA	TGTGCCAGCAGCTTAGCCTCTGGACTAGCGGGAGGTACGCAGTATTTT	CASSLASGLAGGTQYF
TRBJ1-5	TRBV28	NA	few	TGTGCCAGCAGAATTACAGGTTCCTACAGCAATCAGCCCCAGCATTTT	CASRITGSYSNQPQHF
TRBJ2-5	TRBV3-1	TRBD2	NA	TGTGCCAGCAGCCAATCGGGCGGGGGGGGGCAAGAGACCCAGTACTTC	CASSQSGGGGQETQYF
TRBJ2-1	TRBV19	NA	few	TGTGCCAGTAGTATAGGCCCATACAATGAGCAGTTCTTC	CASSIGPYNEQFF
TRBJ1-2	TRBV6-1	NA	few	TGTGCCAGCCATACGGACCGGGATGGCTACACCTTC	CASHTDRDGYTF
TRBJ1-2	TRBV18	TRBD1	many	TGTGCCAGCTCACTTCGGACAGGGGGGGACCCCTACACCTTC	CASSLRTGGDPYTF
TRBJ2-3	TRBV9	TRBD2	NA	TGTGCCAGCAGCCCCCGGACTAGCGGGAGGTCTAGCACAGATACGCAGTATTTT	CASSPRTSGRSSTDTQYF
TRBJ2-1	TRBV27	TRBD2	many	TGTGCCAGCAGTTTATGGGGGACTAGCGGGCCCAAAGAATACAATGAGCAGTTCTTC	CASSLWGTSGPKEYNEQFF
TRBJ2-3	TRBV28	NA	many	TGTGCCAGCAGTTTACAGGGGCGGGGCACAGATACGCAGTATTTT	CASSLQGRGTDTQYF
TRBJ2-3	TRBV7-8	NA	many	TGTGCCAGCAGCCGAGGGGTCTCGAAGGGAGATACGCAGTATTTT	CASSRGVSKGDTQYF
TRBJ1-5	TRBV12-3/TRBV12-4	NA	many	TGTGCCAGCAGCCCCCGCGGGTGGCTCAATCAGCCCCAGCATTTT	CASSPRGWLNQPQHF
TRBJ1-5	TRBV30	NA	NA	TGTGCCTGGAGTGCGGACACCTCGGGCCTCAATCAGCCCCAGCATTTT	CAWSADTSGLNQPQHF
TRBJ2-7	TRBV20-1	TRBD2	few	TGCAGTGCTTTAGCGGGGGACAGCTCCTACGAGCAGTACTTC	CSALAGDSSYEQYF
TRBJ2-7	TRBV10-3	NA	many	TGTGCCATCAGTGAGTCACAGTCAGCAGTCTACGAGCAGTACTTC	CAISESQSAVYEQYF
TRBJ1-1	TRBV19	NA	NA	TGTGCCAGCTCGGACAGTAGGAACACTGAAGCTTTCTTT	CASSDSRNTEAFF
TRBJ2-7	TRBV6-5	NA	few	TGTGCCAGCAGTTACTCCTCAAAGGCCGAGCAGTACTTC	CASSYSSKAEQYF
TRBJ2-1	TRBV20-1	NA	many	TGCAGTGCTAGTAAGCGGGCGCTGGATGAGCAGTTCTTC	CSASKRALDEQFF
TRBJ2-3	TRBV28	NA	NA	TGTGCCAGCAGTTCCCAGCGAGATACGCAGTATTTT	CASSSQRDTQYF
TRBJ2-1	TRBV28	TRBD1	NA	TGTGCCAGCAGTTTATTGTCCCTAAGACAGGGATATTCCTACAATGAGCAGTTCTTC	CASSLLSLRQGYSYNEQFF
TRBJ1-4	TRBV20-1	NA	few	TGCAGTGCTAGGGGATCAGGTGAAAAACTGTTTTTT	CSARGSGEKLFF
TRBJ2-3	TRBV12-3/TRBV12-4	NA	many	TGTGCCTCATTAGCAGTGGATACGCAGTATTTT	CASLAVDTQYF
TRBJ2-7	TRBV20-1	NA	many	TGCAGTGCTAGAGACGGTGCGGGATCCTACGAGCAGTACTTC	CSARDGAGSYEQYF
TRBJ2-7	TRBV28	TRBD1	many	TGTGCCAGCAGTTTTCTCATGCGACAGGGGACCTACGAGCAGTACTTC	CASSFLMRQGTYEQYF
TRBJ2-3	TRBV12-3/TRBV12-4	NA	many	TGTGCCAGCAGTCGCGGAGTTACAGATACGCAGTATTTT	CASSRGVTDTQYF
TRBJ1-1	TRBV7-2	NA	few	TGTGCCAGCAGCTTACCCCCGGAGAACACTGAAGCTTTCTTT	CASSLPPENTEAFF
TRBJ2-5	TRBV2	TRBD1	many	TGTGCCAGCAGCAGGGGGCATGCGGAGACCCAGTACTTC	CASSRGHAETQYF
TRBJ2-5	TRBV28	TRBD2	many	TGTGCCAGCAGTTTATTAGCTAGCGGGAGTCAAGAGACCCAGTACTTC	CASSLLASGSQETQYF
TRBJ1-1	TRBV2	NA	many	TGTGCCAGCAGTGGGGGCAGGGGGAACACTGAAGCTTTCTTT	CASSGGRGNTEAFF
TRBJ2-2	TRBV20-1	NA	NA	TGCAGTGCTCTAGGTGGCACCGGGGAGCTGTTTTTT	CSALGGTGELFF
TRBJ1-1	TRBV20-1	TRBD1	few	TGCAGTTCATTTACAGGGGGCAGGGAAGCTTTCTTT	CSSFTGGREAFF
TRBJ2-5	TRBV6-1	TRBD2	many	TGTGCCAGCAGTGCCCTAGCGGGAGGTTTGGAGACCCAGTACTTC	CASSALAGGLETQYF
TRBJ2-3	TRBV2	TRBD2	many	TGTGCCAGCAGAGAAAGACTAGCGGGCCGCACAGATACGCAGTATTTT	CASRERLAGRTDTQYF
TRBJ2-1	TRBV18	TRBD2	NA	TGTGCCAGCTCACCTTTGGTGGGAGGGCCGATCGACAATGAGCAGTTCTTC	CASSPLVGGPIDNEQFF